This paragraph reports one TCR beta chain. TCRdb called the 5' RACE reads again in MiXCR, with one record for every CDR3 protein. In the table there are tens of thousands of distinct CDR3 sequences, about 7.7% of which are singletons. Trimming cost V 0 bases and J 3 bases; bases outside gene matches: 5. Germline V lookup: CDR1 ENHRY, CDR2 SYGVKD. The CDR3 runs to 16 residues. The record originates from a study of human T cells and chemical hapten exposure. Unfractionated whole blood was the source from which total RNA was extracted. The TCR was taken from a male donor in good health. The chain combines TRBV10-3 with TRBJ2-1; 7 bases agree with TRBD2. CDR3 nucleotide sequence: TGTGCCATCAGTGAGTCGATAGGACTAGACTACAATGAGCAGTTCTTC. It encodes CAISESIGLDYNEQFF.